The sequence of this T cell receptor (beta chain) was determined in a study of cytomegalovirus exposure and HLA in healthy donors. Broader study findings: The authors listed 150 or so TCR beta chains as cytomegalovirus-associated.

For this clone: Its antigen remains unknown.

The CDR3 has 13 residues. CDR1 is SGHDT, CDR2 YYEEEE, per germline. Trimming removed 2 bases at V and 8 bases at J, with 11 bases between. Method: immunoSEQ multiplex PCR; TCRdb's copy keeps in-frame clones and lacks some. Of some 120,000 clones listed, approximately 91% are singletons. The rearrangement links TRBV5-6 to TRBJ2-1; the D is unclear. The sequenced sample consisted of PBMCs. The clonotype comes from a woman under 30 in good health and CMV-seronegative. The CDR3 coding sequence is TGTGCCAGCAGCTTAGTAACACCCCATGAGCAGTTCTTC. Translated, it gives CASSLVTPHEQFF.